The TCR beta chain described here comes from a study of blood T cell dynamics during melanoma immunotherapy. The data were produced by immunoSEQ multiplex PCR, yet TCRdb's version contains in-frame clones alone and is incomplete. The sample consists of 8,500 to 13,000 clones, around 87% of them appearing once. Worth noting for this clone: What it binds is not known.

Study-wide findings and caveats: It remained unknown if the driving T cell clones were melanoma-specific. Unlike progressors, later disease-control patients had W3 repertoires gaining clonality or diversity.

CDR3 length equals 16 residues. The germline gives CDR1 SGHVS, CDR2 FNYEAQ. Deletions cut 0 bases from V and 0 bases from J, with 8 bases between. Time point meaning: week 3, after first cycle of checkpoint inhibitor. This sequence was found in a human donor with melanoma. This specimen was blood, taken from a patient treated with checkpoint blockade. The chain uses TRBV7-6 and TRBJ2-2; the D gene is possibly TRBD1 (6 bases). CDR3 in amino acids: CASSLADSANTGELFF. In nucleotides, the CDR3 is TGTGCCAGCAGCTTAGCGGACAGTGCGAACACCGGGGAGCTGTTTTTT.